A selection of T cell receptor beta chains follows, all from one sample in a study of early T cells in non-severe SARS-CoV-2 infection. TCRdb re-analysed the 5' RACE reads in MiXCR, keeping a single row per CDR3 protein. Found here are roughly 80,000 distinct CDR3 sequences, 15% to 18% of them singletons; the top ten hold 12%. Source material: whole blood. These receptors originate from an adult who was a healthcare worker with PCR-confirmed SARS-CoV-2 infection or an uninfected control (not recorded which). CDR3s include the opening cysteine and the closing phenylalanine or tryptophan. D genes are given only for firm matches. Some rows mark clone size as missing; the rest say once, few, many or name a class of expanded clone.

D	V	J	size	CDR3	DNA
-	TRBV28	TRBJ1-2	-	CASSQNNYGYTF	TGTGCCAGCAGCCAAAATAACTATGGCTACACCTTC
-	TRBV5-1	TRBJ1-1	few	CASSLERGTEAFF	TGCGCCAGCAGCTTGGAGCGAGGCACTGAAGCTTTCTTT
-	TRBV29-1	TRBJ2-4	few	CSVVSPPKNIQYF	TGCAGCGTGGTCAGCCCGCCCAAAAACATTCAGTACTTC
-	TRBV21-1	TRBJ1-4	-	CASSKGAGVREKLFF	TGTGCCAGCAGCAAGGGAGCAGGGGTTAGAGAAAAACTGTTTTTT
-	TRBV19	TRBJ2-1	-	CASSIGGISYNEKFF	TGTGCCAGTAGTATAGGCGGAATCTCCTACAATGAGAAGTTCTTC
TRBD1	TRBV3-1	TRBJ1-1	few	CASSQERIQGTVRAFF	TGTGCCAGCAGCCAAGAGAGGATACAGGGGACGGTCCGAGCTTTCTTT
-	TRBV3-1	TRBJ2-7	-	CASSQDVGGYEQYF	TGTGCCAGCAGCCAAGACGTCGGGGGCTACGAGCAGTACTTC
TRBD2	TRBV2	TRBJ2-1	-	CASSAWEGRFDEQFF	TGTGCCAGCAGCGCCTGGGAGGGCAGGTTTGATGAGCAGTTCTTC
-	TRBV7-6	TRBJ2-3	many	CASSLEGSHITDTQYF	TGTGCCAGCAGCTTAGAGGGGTCTCACATCACAGATACGCAGTATTTT
-	TRBV18	TRBJ1-2	-	CASSPDRAPYGYTF	TGTGCCAGCTCACCAGACCGCGCGCCCTATGGCTACACCTTC
-	TRBV19	TRBJ2-3	-	CASSSGPHWTDTQYF	TGTGCCAGTAGTAGCGGGCCCCATTGGACAGATACGCAGTATTTT
-	TRBV24-1	TRBJ2-3	few	CATSDFVAGHGDTQYF	TGTGCCACCAGTGATTTTGTCGCGGGGCATGGAGATACGCAGTATTTT
-	TRBV15	TRBJ2-1	few	CATSIFGTEHNEQFF	TGTGCCACCAGCATTTTCGGGACCGAACACAATGAGCAGTTCTTC
-	TRBV18	TRBJ1-1	many	CASSPQNTEAFF	TGTGCCAGCTCACCACAGAACACTGAAGCTTTCTTT
TRBD1	TRBV9	TRBJ1-1	-	CASSPWTGLGMNTEAFF	TGTGCCAGCAGCCCCTGGACAGGGCTGGGAATGAACACTGAAGCTTTCTTT
-	TRBV9	TRBJ1-3	few	CASSVEDYSGNTIYF	TGTGCCAGCAGCGTAGAGGACTACTCTGGAAACACCATATATTTT
-	TRBV5-1	TRBJ1-3	-	CASRGGPGNTIYF	TGCGCCAGCAGAGGGGGGCCTGGAAACACCATATATTTT
-	TRBV20-1	TRBJ1-1	few	CSAREQFIGEAFF	TGCAGTGCTAGGGAACAATTTATAGGGGAAGCTTTCTTT
-	TRBV28	TRBJ2-3	-	CASTIISADTQYF	TGTGCCAGCACCATTATATCGGCAGATACGCAGTATTTT
-	TRBV9	TRBJ2-1	few	CASSVGRGDEQFF	TGTGCCAGCAGCGTAGGGAGGGGGGATGAGCAGTTCTTC
TRBD2	TRBV12-5	TRBJ2-3	-	CASGLGLAGVLTDTQYF	TGTGCTAGTGGCCTTGGACTAGCGGGGGTCCTCACAGATACGCAGTATTTT
TRBD2	TRBV27	TRBJ2-1	-	CASNKAGGFNEQFF	TGTGCCAGCAATAAAGCGGGAGGGTTTAATGAGCAGTTCTTC
TRBD2	TRBV4-1	TRBJ2-2	-	CASRPRLTSGGTGELFF	TGCGCCAGCAGGCCTCGTCTGACTAGCGGAGGCACCGGGGAGCTGTTTTTT
TRBD2	TRBV7-3	TRBJ2-1	many	CASSHSGAEYNEQFF	TGTGCCAGCAGCCATAGCGGGGCCGAATACAATGAGCAGTTCTTC
TRBD2	TRBV29-1	TRBJ2-5	few	CSVAEWREVEVETQYF	TGCAGCGTTGCTGAGTGGCGGGAGGTGGAAGTTGAGACCCAGTACTTC
TRBD1	TRBV6-1	TRBJ1-1	many	CASTQGASGSEAFF	TGTGCCAGCACCCAGGGGGCCTCTGGGTCTGAAGCTTTCTTT
TRBD2	TRBV29-1	TRBJ2-5	few	CSTWGGGETQYF	TGCAGTACTTGGGGGGGAGGAGAGACCCAGTACTTC
TRBD1	TRBV20-1	TRBJ1-2	-	CSAKTGLPYGYTF	TGCAGTGCTAAGACAGGGCTTCCGTATGGCTACACCTTC
-	TRBV9	TRBJ1-6	-	CASSLDSNSPLHF	TGTGCCAGCAGTCTAGACAGTAATTCACCCCTCCACTTT
-	TRBV12-3/TRBV12-4	TRBJ2-6	few	CASSLSAGSGANVLTF	TGTGCCAGCAGTTTATCGGCAGGGTCTGGGGCCAACGTCCTGACTTTC
TRBD2	TRBV4-3	TRBJ2-1	few	CASSQGGLADSYNEQFF	TGCGCCAGCAGCCAAGGGGGACTAGCGGACTCCTACAATGAGCAGTTCTTC
-	TRBV7-9	TRBJ2-2	few	CASPFLPNTGELFF	TGTGCCAGCCCCTTCCTCCCGAACACCGGGGAGCTGTTTTTT
TRBD2	TRBV20-1	TRBJ2-1	-	CSATSAGPYNEQFF	TGCAGTGCCACTAGCGCAGGCCCCTACAATGAGCAGTTCTTC
-	TRBV6-5	TRBJ1-6	many	CASSYSRGHLSPLHF	TGTGCCAGCAGTTACTCGCGAGGACACCTTTCACCCCTCCACTTT
-	TRBV30	TRBJ2-7	-	CAWGTGGYEQYF	TGTGCCTGGGGTACAGGAGGTTACGAGCAGTACTTC
-	TRBV6-1	TRBJ2-7	-	CASSESTLGEQYF	TGTGCCAGCAGTGAGTCGACCCTTGGCGAGCAGTACTTC
-	TRBV3-1	TRBJ1-2	few	CASSLTGSGYTF	TGTGCCAGCAGCCTGACGGGGAGTGGCTACACCTTC
-	TRBV29-1	TRBJ1-4	many	CSVAQGGEKLFF	TGCAGCGTTGCACAGGGTGGGGAAAAACTGTTTTTT
-	TRBV20-1	TRBJ2-3	-	CSARDPGTTDTQYF	TGCAGTGCTAGAGATCCCGGGACGACAGATACGCAGTATTTT
TRBD2	TRBV28	TRBJ2-7	-	CASSFIGGWYEQYF	TGTGCCAGCAGTTTCATCGGGGGGTGGTACGAGCAGTACTTC
TRBD2	TRBV10-3	TRBJ2-3	-	CAISAASGGVSDTQYF	TGTGCCATCAGTGCGGCTAGCGGGGGAGTATCAGATACGCAGTATTTT
-	TRBV4-1	TRBJ1-2	-	CASSHPGALSYGYTF	TGCGCCAGCAGCCACCCTGGGGCCCTTTCCTATGGCTACACCTTC
-	TRBV27	TRBJ1-2	-	CASSLLPGNYGYTF	TGTGCCAGCAGTCTCTTACCAGGGAACTATGGCTACACCTTC